Below, one TCR beta chain is given with its context. The sample is drawn from a study of preoperative IRX-2 immunotherapy in early breast cancer. V was cut by 6 bases and J by 0 bases, with 9 bases left in between. The CDR3 is 14 residues long. In germline, CDR1 is LNHDA, CDR2 SQIVND (reference sequence). Treatment here: preoperative locoregional IRX-2 cytokine immunotherapy. The assay was immunoSEQ multiplex PCR, and TCRdb's table has in-frame clones only and misses some. The sample carries roughly 93,000 clones, 80% to 90% recorded once. The material was tumor tissue, obtained after IRX-2 immunotherapy. The receptor comes from a human donor with breast cancer. This chain links TRBV19 with TRBJ2-1; D is uncertain. CDR3 nucleotide sequence: TGTGCCAGTAGGGGCACGAACTCCTACAATGAGCAGTTCTTC. It is translated as CASRGTNSYNEQFF. Filled out from reference TRBV19 and TRBJ2-1, the complete variable domain reads DGGITQSPKYLFRKEGQNVTLSCEQNLNHDAMYWYRQDPGQGLRLIYYSQIVNDFQKGDIAEGYSVSREKKESFPLTVTSAQKNPTAFYLCASRGTNSYNEQFFGPGTRLTVL.